This T cell receptor beta chain was identified in a study of blood T cell repertoires in COVID-19. Across the whole study: The United States, Italy and Spain provided the acute and convalescent COVID-19 samples.

Germline V gives CDR1 LNHDA, CDR2 SQIVND (reference sequence). The CDR3 contains 14 residues. After removal of 3 bases from V and 7 bases from J, the junction contained 9 bases not matched to a gene. Measured with immunoSEQ multiplex PCR; TCRdb has only the in-frame clones, and not every one. The sample yields over 150,000 clones, 90% to 95% seen once. What was sequenced was peripheral blood. This chain uses TRBV19 with TRBJ2-7, with 7 bases identical to TRBD2. The sequence was obtained from a man aged 50-60 years with acute or convalescent COVID-19. The CDR3 is CASSIQSGIEEQYF. The CDR3 DNA sequence: TGTGCCAGTAGTATTCAAAGCGGGATTGAGGAGCAGTACTTC. The full variable domain, in which reference TRBV19 and TRBJ2-7 provide the parts outside the CDR3, is DGGITQSPKYLFRKEGQNVTLSCEQNLNHDAMYWYRQDPGQGLRLIYYSQIVNDFQKGDIAEGYSVSREKKESFPLTVTSAQKNPTAFYLCASSIQSGIEEQYFGPGTRLTVT.